This T cell receptor beta chain comes out of a study of Ad26.COV2.S vaccination and SARS-CoV-2 variants. Study background: Once or twice, 56 days apart, Ad26.COV2.S was delivered intramuscularly.

Notes on the study in general: Measurement of non-spike TCR breadth gave similar results in vaccine and placebo recipients. Estimates derived from TCR breadth and depth analyses may have underestimated total T cell responses.

Treatment meaning: 15 to 20 received Ad26.COV2.S at low or high dose, single or two shots; five or six received placebo; per-sample allocation not given. Sampling occurred on day 63 after the first vaccine or placebo injection. The CDR3 totals 16 residues. CDR1 and CDR2 (germline): SGHVS, FNYEAQ. Trimming removed 5 bases from V and 10 bases from J; junction bases left unmatched: 13. Assay: immunoSEQ multiplex PCR; the TCRdb copy retains only in-frame clones and omits some. The sample records about 440,000 clones, around 90% being singletons. This clone appeared a single time. Its specificity is not known.

Sequencing was performed on peripheral blood, taken in a trial of Ad26.COV2.S vaccine versus placebo. The source of this sequence is a person aged 18-60 years who received the Ad26.COV2.S COVID-19 vaccine or a placebo. The chain recombines TRBV7-6 with TRBJ1-6; 8 bases are a match to TRBD1. CDR3 region: CASSPRGDRGNSPLHF. The CDR3 coding sequence is TGTGCCAGCAGCCCCAGAGGTGACAGGGGAAACTCACCCCTCCACTTT.